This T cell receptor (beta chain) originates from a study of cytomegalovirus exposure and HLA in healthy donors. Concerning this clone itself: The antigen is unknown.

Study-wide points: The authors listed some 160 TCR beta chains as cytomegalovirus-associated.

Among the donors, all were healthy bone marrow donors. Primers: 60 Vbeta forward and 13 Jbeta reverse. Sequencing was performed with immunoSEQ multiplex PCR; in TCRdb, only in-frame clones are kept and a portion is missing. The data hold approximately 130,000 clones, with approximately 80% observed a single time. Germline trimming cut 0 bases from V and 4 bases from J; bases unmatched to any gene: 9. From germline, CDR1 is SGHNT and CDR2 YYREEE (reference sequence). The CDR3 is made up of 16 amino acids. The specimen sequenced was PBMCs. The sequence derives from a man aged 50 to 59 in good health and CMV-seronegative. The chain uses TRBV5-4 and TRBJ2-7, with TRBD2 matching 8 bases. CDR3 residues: CASSLGAGRGGYEQYF. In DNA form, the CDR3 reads TGTGCCAGCAGCTTGGGGGCAGGCCGGGGGGGTTACGAGCAGTACTTC.